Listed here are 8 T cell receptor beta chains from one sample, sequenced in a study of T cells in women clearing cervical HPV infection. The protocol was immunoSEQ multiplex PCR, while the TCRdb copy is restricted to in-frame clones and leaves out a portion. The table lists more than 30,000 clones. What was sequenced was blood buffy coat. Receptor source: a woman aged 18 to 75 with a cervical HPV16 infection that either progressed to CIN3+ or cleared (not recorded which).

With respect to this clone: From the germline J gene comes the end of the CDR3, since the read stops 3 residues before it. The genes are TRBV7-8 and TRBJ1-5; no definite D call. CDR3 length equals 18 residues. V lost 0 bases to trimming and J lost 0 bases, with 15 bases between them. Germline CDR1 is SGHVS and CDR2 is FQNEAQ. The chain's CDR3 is CASSLASGGYYSNQPQHF. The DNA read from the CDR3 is TGTGCCAGCAGCTTAGCGTCCGGCGGATACTATAGCAATCAGCCC.

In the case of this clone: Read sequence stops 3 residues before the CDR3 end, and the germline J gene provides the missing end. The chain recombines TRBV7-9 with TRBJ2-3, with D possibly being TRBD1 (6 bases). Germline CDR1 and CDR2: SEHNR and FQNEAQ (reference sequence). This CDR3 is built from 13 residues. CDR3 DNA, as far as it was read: TGTGCCAGCAGCTTACTCGACGGACAGCCG. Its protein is CASSLLDGQP. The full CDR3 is CASSLLDGQPQYF.

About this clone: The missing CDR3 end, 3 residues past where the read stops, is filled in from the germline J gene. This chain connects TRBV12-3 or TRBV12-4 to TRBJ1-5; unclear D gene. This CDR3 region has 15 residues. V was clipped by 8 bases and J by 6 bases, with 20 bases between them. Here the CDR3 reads CASEIGPAPGQPQHF. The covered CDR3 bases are TGTGCCAGCGAGATAGGGCCAGCCCCCGGTCAGCCC.

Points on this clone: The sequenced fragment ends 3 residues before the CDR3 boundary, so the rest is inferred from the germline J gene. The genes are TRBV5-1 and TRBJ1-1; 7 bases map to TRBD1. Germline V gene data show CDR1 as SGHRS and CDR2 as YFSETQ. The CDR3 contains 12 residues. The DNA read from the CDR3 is TGCGCCAGCAGCCCGGGACAGAGAGAA. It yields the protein CASSPGQRE. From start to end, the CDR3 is CASSPGQREAFF.

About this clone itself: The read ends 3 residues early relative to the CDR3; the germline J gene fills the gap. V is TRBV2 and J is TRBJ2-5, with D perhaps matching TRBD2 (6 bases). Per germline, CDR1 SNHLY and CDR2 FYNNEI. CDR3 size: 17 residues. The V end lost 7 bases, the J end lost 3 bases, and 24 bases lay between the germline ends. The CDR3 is CASKQGASEAFKETQYF. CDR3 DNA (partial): TGTGCCAGCAAACAAGGGGCTAGCGAGGCATTCAAAGAGACC.

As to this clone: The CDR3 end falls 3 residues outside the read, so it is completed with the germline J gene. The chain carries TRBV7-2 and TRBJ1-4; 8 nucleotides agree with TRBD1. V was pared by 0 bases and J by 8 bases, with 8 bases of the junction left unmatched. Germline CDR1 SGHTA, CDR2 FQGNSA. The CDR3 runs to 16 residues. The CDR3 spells CASSLALGQGKEKLFF. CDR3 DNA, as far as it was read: TGTGCCAGCAGCTTAGCCCTCGGACAGGGAAAGGAAAAA.

This CDR3 reads CASSLRAGGDYTF. CDR3 DNA, as far as it was read: TGTGCCAGCAGCTTAAGGGCAGGGGGCGAC. The V and J genes are TRBV7-9 and TRBJ1-2, with 8 positions matching TRBD1. The read terminates 3 residues ahead of where the CDR3 ends, so the germline J gene completes it. The CDR3 has 13 amino acids. Germline V gene data show CDR1 as SEHNR and CDR2 as FQNEAQ (reference sequence).

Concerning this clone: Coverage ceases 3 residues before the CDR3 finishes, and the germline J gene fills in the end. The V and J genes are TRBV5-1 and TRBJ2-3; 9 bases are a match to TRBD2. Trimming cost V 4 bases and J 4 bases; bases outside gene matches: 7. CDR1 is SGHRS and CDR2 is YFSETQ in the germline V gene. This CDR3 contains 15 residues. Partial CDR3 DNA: TGCGCCAGCAGCAGGCGGGGGGGATCGGCAGATACG. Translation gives CASSRRGGSADT. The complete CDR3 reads CASSRRGGSADTQYF.